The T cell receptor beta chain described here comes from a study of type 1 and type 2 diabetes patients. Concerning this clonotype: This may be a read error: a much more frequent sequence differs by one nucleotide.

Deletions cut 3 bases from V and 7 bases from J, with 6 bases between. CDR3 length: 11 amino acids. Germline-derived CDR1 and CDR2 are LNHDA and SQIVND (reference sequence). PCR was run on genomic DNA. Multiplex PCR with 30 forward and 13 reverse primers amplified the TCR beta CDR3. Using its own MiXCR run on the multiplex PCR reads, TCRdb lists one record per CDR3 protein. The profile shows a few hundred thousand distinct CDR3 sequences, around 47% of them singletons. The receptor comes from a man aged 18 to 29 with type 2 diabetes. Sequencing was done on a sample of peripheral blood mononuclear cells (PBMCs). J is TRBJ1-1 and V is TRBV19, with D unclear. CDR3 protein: CASSIGREAFF. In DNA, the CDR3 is TGTGCCAGTAGTATTGGACGTGAAGCTTTCTTT.